Listed here are 29 T cell receptor beta chains from one sample, sequenced in a study of T cells in Graves' hyperthyroidism and ophthalmopathy. Amplification yielded TCR beta CDR3 regions, with RNA transcripts as the source. With the HTBI primer set, the TCR CDR3 went through a first round of RT-PCR. MiXCR was run by TCRdb on the multiplex PCR reads, yielding one entry per CDR3 protein. The sample has about 610,000 distinct CDR3 sequences; roughly 14% are singletons. The specimen sequenced was blood. The receptors stem from a woman aged 40 to 50 with Graves' ophthalmopathy.

This clonotype occurred many times. The V and J genes are TRBV19 and TRBJ1-1, with TRBD1 as a possible D gene (6 bases). Germline-derived CDR1 and CDR2 are LNHDA and SQIVND (reference sequence). This CDR3 spans 11 amino acids. Deletions cut 5 bases from V and 11 bases from J, with 12 bases between. CDR3 in DNA: TGTGCCAGTAGTGTAGCAGGGGAGGCTTTCTTT. This encodes CASSVAGEAFF.

This clonotype was counted between two and nine times. The rearrangement uses TRBV7-2 and TRBJ2-7; 7 positions match TRBD2. The CDR3 spans 17 residues. From germline, CDR1 is SGHTA and CDR2 FQGNSA. The J segment lost 1 base and the V segment lost 5 bases, leaving 14 bases of the junction unmatched. The CDR3 DNA is TGTGCCAGCAGCCTACCGGTGGGGGGGAGTTGGTCCTACGAGCAGTACTTC. Translation gives CASSLPVGGSWSYEQYF.

This clonotype was seen a few times. This rearrangement joins TRBV25-1 to TRBJ2-6, with 7 bases that match TRBD1. CDR1 is MGHDK, CDR2 SYGVNS, per germline. Germline trimming cut 4 bases from V and 0 bases from J; bases unmatched to any gene: 6. The CDR3 has 17 residues. The CDR3 is CASSGGQFFSGANVLTF. CDR3 sequence (DNA): TGTGCCAGCAGTGGGGGACAGTTCTTCTCTGGGGCCAACGTCCTGACTTTC.

Only a few counts were recorded for this clonotype. The CDR3, as DNA: TGTGCCTGGAGTTCCCAAGACAGGGTGTCTGGAGATACGCAGTATTTT. It codes for CAWSSQDRVSGDTQYF. The V gene is TRBV30, the J gene TRBJ2-3; 7 nucleotides line up with TRBD1. The CDR3 runs 16 residues. The J segment lost 5 bases and the V segment lost 2 bases, leaving 13 bases of the junction unmatched. Per germline, CDR1 GTSNPN and CDR2 SVGIG (reference sequence).

V is TRBV30 and J is TRBJ1-5, with D perhaps matching TRBD1 (6 bases). Trimming took off 4 bases at V and 0 bases at J, with 13 bases between the two ends. CDR3 length equals 15 residues. In germline, CDR1 is GTSNPN, CDR2 SVGIG (reference sequence). The CDR3 coding sequence is TGTGCCTGGAAATCAGGGGTGTATAGCAATCAGCCCCAGCATTTT. It encodes CAWKSGVYSNQPQHF.

Many counts were recorded for this clonotype. The chain combines TRBV4-2 with TRBJ1-1, with no clear D. This CDR3 is built from 14 residues. Trimming took off 1 base at V and 0 bases at J, with 6 bases between the two ends. The V gene's germline CDR1 is LGHNA and CDR2 YNFKEQ. The CDR3 nucleotides read TGTGCCAGCAGCCAAGGAGATATGAACACTGAAGCTTTCTTT. As protein: CASSQGDMNTEAFF.

In its sample, this clonotype is medium-sized. The chain has TRBV28 and TRBJ1-1, with a weak D call TRBD1 (5 bases). V gave up 5 bases and J gave up 6 bases, with 19 bases separating them. CDR3 size: 15 residues. Germline values: CDR1 MDHEN, CDR2 SYDVKM. The CDR3 nucleotides are TGTGCCAGCAGTACTCCGTTGACGGGGACGGCTGAAGCTTTCTTT. Translation gives CASSTPLTGTAEAFF.

This chain links TRBV28 with TRBJ1-6, with 10 bases lining up with TRBD1. Germline CDR1 reads MDHEN; CDR2 reads SYDVKM. Trimming at V came to 6 bases and at J to 8 bases, leaving 4 bases not matched to a gene. This CDR3 has 14 residues. CDR3 in amino acids: CASSPGQGYSPLHF. DNA for the CDR3: TGTGCCAGCAGCCCGGGACAGGGGTATTCACCCCTCCACTTT.

The chain carries TRBV3-1 and TRBJ1-3, with 7 bases fitting TRBD1. The CDR3 is 13 amino acids. Germline assignment: CDR1 LGHDT and CDR2 YNNKEL (reference sequence). J lost 0 bases, V lost 9 bases, and 2 bases had no gene match. CDR3 protein: CASGTDSGNTIYF. As DNA, the CDR3 is TGTGCCAGTGGGACAGACTCTGGAAACACCATATATTTT.

This chain links TRBV6-1 with TRBJ1-2; D remains unclear. The CDR3 extends over 14 amino acids. CDR1 and CDR2 from the germline V gene are MNHNS and SASEGT. Deletions cut 2 bases from V and 4 bases from J, with 11 bases between. The CDR3 DNA is TGTGCCAGCAGTGAATCTCCGAGGGCCTATGGCTACACCTTC. Protein sequence: CASSESPRAYGYTF.

This clonotype appeared many times. The chain joins TRBV29-1 to TRBJ1-2, with unresolved D. Germline V lookup: CDR1 SQVTM, CDR2 ANQGSEA. The CDR3 is 11 amino acids. Between the trimmed V and J ends, which lost 0 bases and 7 bases, there was a span of 6 bases. CDR3 residues: CSVEEVGGYTF. The CDR3 coding sequence is TGCAGCGTTGAAGAGGTGGGTGGCTACACCTTC.

The rearrangement links TRBV28 to TRBJ2-7; 9 bases map to TRBD2. Per the germline V gene, CDR1 is MDHEN and CDR2 is SYDVKM. The CDR3 length is 18 residues. J lost 4 bases, V lost 4 bases, and 17 bases had no gene match. Here the CDR3 DNA reads TGTGCCAGCAGTTCCAGCCTAAAGTGGCGGGAGGGGGTGTACGAGCAGTACTTC. It specifies CASSSSLKWREGVYEQYF.

At least ten counts were recorded for this clonotype. The gene calls are TRBV9 and TRBJ2-5, with a weak D call TRBD1 (6 bases). The CDR3 sequence is 16 residues long. The germline V gene has CDR1 SGDLS and CDR2 YYNGEE. V was pared by 0 bases and J by 1 base, with 13 bases between. In DNA, the CDR3 is TGTGCCAGCAGCGTAGGGGGCAGGGGTATCCAAGAGACCCAGTACTTC. This gives the protein CASSVGGRGIQETQYF.

This clonotype was observed many times. This chain connects TRBV9 to TRBJ2-7, with 7 bases identical to TRBD1. Germline CDR1 is SGDLS and CDR2 is YYNGEE. The ends lost 4 bases at V and 2 bases at J; junction bases unmatched: 9. This CDR3 spans 15 amino acids. The CDR3 protein is CASSTGDSTAYEQYF. The CDR3 bases are TGTGCCAGCAGCACCGGGGACAGCACAGCCTACGAGCAGTACTTC.

The chain joins TRBV6-5 to TRBJ2-7; 12 bases fit TRBD2. This CDR3 spans 17 amino acids. Germline V gene lookup returns CDR1 MNHEY and CDR2 SVGAGI. Trimming cost V 4 bases and J 0 bases; bases outside gene matches: 7. CDR3 nucleotide sequence: TGTGCCAGCAGTTCCGGGACTAGCGGGTGGAGCTCCTACGAGCAGTACTTC. This translates into CASSSGTSGWSSYEQYF.

This clonotype was observed at least ten times. The V gene is TRBV20-1, the J gene TRBJ1-1; no clear D gene. Germline CDR1 reads DFQATT; CDR2 reads SNEGSKA (reference sequence). Trimming took 7 bases from V and 0 from J, leaving 12 bases between them. This CDR3 has 13 residues. As DNA, the CDR3 is TGCAGTGTTCCCGAGGACGTGAACACTGAAGCTTTCTTT. Translation gives CSVPEDVNTEAFF.

The chain joins TRBV3-1 to TRBJ1-3; D not certain. Germline V gene data show CDR1 as LGHDT and CDR2 as YNNKEL (reference sequence). The CDR3 runs 15 residues. V was trimmed by 5 bases and J by 0 bases, leaving 11 bases between them. The CDR3, as DNA: TGTGCCAGCAGCAGCCAAATAGCCTCTGGAAACACCATATATTTT. As protein: CASSSQIASGNTIYF.

There are many counts of this clonotype. This chain connects TRBV5-1 to TRBJ1-1, with TRBD1 matching 7 bases. The germline CDR1 and CDR2 sequences are SGHRS and YFSETQ. J was trimmed by 6 bases and V by 1 base; bases with no gene match: 9. This CDR3 has 15 amino acids. For the CDR3, the DNA is TGCGCCAGCAGCTTGCACAGGGGTTCGGTGGCTGAAGCTTTCTTT. Its protein is CASSLHRGSVAEAFF.

This chain connects TRBV5-1 to TRBJ2-7; tentatively, D is TRBD2 (6 bases). The germline V gene encodes CDR1 SGHRS and CDR2 YFSETQ. V dropped 2 bases and J dropped 4 bases, with 13 bases sitting between them. The CDR3 is 14 amino acids. Written as DNA, the CDR3 is TGCGCCAGCAGCTTCGGGGCGGGAAGGTACGAGCAGTACTTC. This gives the protein CASSFGAGRYEQYF.

The V gene is TRBV7-2, the J gene TRBJ1-2; possibly TRBD1 for D (5 bases). Trimming pared 5 bases from V and 6 bases from J, leaving 16 bases between. This CDR3 spans 14 amino acids. The germline V gene has CDR1 SGHTA and CDR2 FQGNSA. The CDR3 DNA reads as TGTGCCAGCAGCCAAGTCGGGGTGGGGCATGGCTACACCTTC. Protein sequence: CASSQVGVGHGYTF.

This clonotype was detected many times. The gene calls are TRBV4-2 and TRBJ1-1, with D hard to call. Germline V gene lookup returns CDR1 LGHNA and CDR2 YNFKEQ. The CDR3 loop spans 17 amino acids. Trimming took 0 bases from V and 4 from J, leaving 18 bases between them. CDR3 in DNA: TGTGCCAGCAGCCAAGACCTTGACTTAGCCATTTCCACTGAAGCTTTCTTT. The encoded protein is CASSQDLDLAISTEAFF.

This clonotype was picked up many times. The chain uses TRBV12-3 or TRBV12-4 and TRBJ2-7; D not resolved. The CDR3 contains 11 residues. The V and J ends lost 7 bases and 3 bases respectively, with 7 bases between them. DNA for the CDR3: TGTGCCAGCACCCAAAACTACGAGCAGTACTTC. Its translation: CASTQNYEQYF.

This clonotype has ten or more counts. The chain couples TRBV7-8 to TRBJ1-2, with 8 bases matching TRBD1. Germline V CDR1 and CDR2: SGHVS, FQNEAQ. J was trimmed by 7 bases and V by 4 bases; bases with no gene match: 14. The length of the CDR3 is 16 residues. CDR3 residues: CASSSWDRHPRSGYTF. CDR3 in DNA: TGTGCCAGCAGCTCCTGGGACAGGCACCCTAGAAGTGGCTACACCTTC.

The table lists this clonotype with many counts. The junction shows a germline mismatch at one end, possibly a read error. This chain connects TRBV29-1 to TRBJ2-7; 10 bases map to TRBD1. The CDR3 runs 15 residues. Germline CDR1 is SQVTM and CDR2 is ANQGSEA. The CDR3 loop is CSAEDPGQGTYEQYF. In DNA, the CDR3 is TGCAGCGCTGAAGACCCGGGACAGGGGACCTACGAGCAGTACTTC.

This clonotype was picked up many times. The chain recombines TRBV29-1 with TRBJ2-7; D is possibly TRBD1 (6 bases). Germline loops: CDR1 SQVTM, CDR2 ANQGSEA. The CDR3 runs 14 residues. Trimming stripped 7 bases from V and 5 bases from J, with 21 bases between. For the CDR3, the DNA is TGCAGCGCCAACAGCAGGGGAAATTGGGACGAGCAGTACTTC. This encodes CSANSRGNWDEQYF.

This clonotype was found a few times. The V gene is TRBV6-5, the J gene TRBJ2-3; D is ambiguous. The length of the CDR3 is 17 residues. Trimming pared 0 bases from V and 6 bases from J, leaving 19 bases between. CDR1 is MNHEY and CDR2 is SVGAGI in the germline V gene. The CDR3 spells CASSYSRGDPPGDTQYF. CDR3 in DNA: TGTGCCAGCAGTTACTCTCGCGGCGACCCCCCTGGGGATACGCAGTATTTT.

The chain uses TRBV28 and TRBJ2-7, with TRBD2 matching over 9 bases. Germline loops: CDR1 MDHEN, CDR2 SYDVKM. This CDR3 is 13 amino acids long. Unmatched junction bases numbered 5, after V lost 8 bases and J lost 3 bases. The CDR3 reads CASGPTSGYEQYF. CDR3 DNA sequence: TGTGCCAGCGGCCCGACTAGCGGCTACGAGCAGTACTTC.

This clonotype was seen only a few times. The CDR3: CASSQEGRFMETQYF. The CDR3 region has the DNA TGCGCCAGCAGCCAAGAGGGACGATTTATGGAGACCCAGTACTTC. This chain links TRBV4-1 with TRBJ2-5, with D perhaps matching TRBD1 or TRBD2 (5 bases each). CDR3 size: 15 residues. The V gene's germline CDR1 is MGHRA and CDR2 YSYEKL. Trimming took off 0 bases at V and 5 bases at J, with 13 bases between the two ends.

This clonotype was seen many times. A read error may explain this, as a much larger clone is one base away. The V and J genes are TRBV24-1 and TRBJ2-5; D unclear. CDR1 KGHDR and CDR2 SFDVKD come from the germline V gene. The CDR3 runs 13 residues. Trimming removed 7 bases at V and 0 bases at J, with 8 bases between. The CDR3 DNA follows: TGTGCCACCAGAAGTGGGGACCAAGAGACCCAGTACTTC. Translated, it gives CATRSGDQETQYF.